What follows are 15 T cell receptor beta chains derived from one specimen sequenced in a study of blood T cell repertoires in COVID-19. Only in-frame clones appear in the TCRdb table, and some are missing; sequencing was by immunoSEQ multiplex PCR. The profile shows fewer than 300,000 clones, more than 80% of them singletons. Sequenced input: PBMCs or T cells enriched from blood (not recorded which). The receptors shown here come from a woman aged 25 to 39 who had recovered from COVID-19.

The chain joins TRBV29-1 to TRBJ2-7; the match to TRBD2 covers 12 bases. The CDR3 runs to 14 residues. Losses at the gene ends were 6 bases for V and 3 bases for J; bases not matched to a gene: 6. Germline values: CDR1 SQVTM, CDR2 ANQGSEA. The CDR3 sequence is CSVETSGRGYEQYF. The CDR3 DNA is TGCAGCGTCGAGACTAGCGGGAGAGGCTACGAGCAGTACTTC.

This sequence joins TRBV6-2 or TRBV6-3 and TRBJ2-7; 9 bases agree with TRBD1. V shed 1 base and J 3 bases; nucleotides not matched to a gene: 4. This CDR3 region has 15 residues. The germline V gene encodes CDR1 MNHEY and CDR2 SVGEGT. For the CDR3, the DNA is TGTGCCAGCAGTTACTTGGGACAGGGTCACTACGAGCAGTACTTC. This encodes CASSYLGQGHYEQYF.

The genes are TRBV5-1 and TRBJ2-7; 11 nucleotides agree with TRBD2. The J segment lost 5 bases and the V segment lost 0 bases, leaving 10 bases of the junction unmatched. CDR1 is SGHRS and CDR2 is YFSETQ in the germline V gene. The CDR3 is 17 amino acids. CDR3 DNA: TGCGCCAGCAGCTTGGGTATTCTAGCGGGAGGTCAGGACGAGCAGTACTTC. Its protein product is CASSLGILAGGQDEQYF.

J is TRBJ2-1 and V is TRBV28; TRBD2 aligns across 16 bases. CDR3 length equals 18 residues. Germline CDR1 and CDR2: MDHEN and SYDVKM. After removal of 4 bases from V and 5 bases from J, the junction contained 8 bases not matched to a gene. The CDR3 here is CASSSGTSGRGGHNEQFF. CDR3 in DNA: TGTGCCAGCAGTTCCGGGACTAGCGGGAGGGGGGGGCACAATGAGCAGTTCTTC.

The chain combines TRBV7-3 with TRBJ2-3, with D possibly matching TRBD2 (5 bases). Trimming left V 11 bases short and J 1 base short, with 16 bases between. CDR1 is SGHTA and CDR2 is FQGTGA in the germline V gene. The CDR3 has 14 amino acids. The CDR3 coding sequence is TGTGCCCGAAAGCGGACCACCCGCACAGATACGCAGTATTTT. This encodes CARKRTTRTDTQYF.

This clone was detected only once. The chain employs TRBV7-9 and TRBJ1-4, with 9 bases lining up with TRBD1. J gave up 7 bases and V 5 bases, and 8 bases lay outside the gene matches. This CDR3 has 15 amino acids. Germline V CDR1 and CDR2: SEHNR, FQNEAQ (reference sequence). CDR3 protein: CASSIHRGQGEKLFF. As DNA, the CDR3 is TGTGCCAGCAGCATCCACAGGGGGCAGGGTGAAAAACTGTTTTTT. Drawing the rest from reference TRBV7-9 and TRBJ1-4, the complete variable domain is DTGVSQNPRHKITKRGQNVTFRCDPISEHNRLYWYRQTLGQGPEFLTYFQNEAQLEKSRLLSDRFSAERPKGSFSTLEIQRTEQGDSAMYLCASSIHRGQGEKLFFGSGTQLSVL.

The J gene is TRBJ2-1, the V gene TRBV18, with 12 bases aligning to TRBD1. Germline assignment: CDR1 KGHSH and CDR2 LQKENI. Trimming removed 4 bases from V and 7 bases from J; junction bases left unmatched: 5. This CDR3 is built from 15 residues. The CDR3 bases are TGTGCCAGCTCACTCGGGACAGGGGGCATGAATGAGCAGTTCTTC. It specifies CASSLGTGGMNEQFF.

The rearrangement links TRBV30 to TRBJ2-3, with 10 bases that match TRBD2. Germline CDR1 and CDR2: GTSNPN and SVGIG (reference sequence). The CDR3 contains 15 residues. With 3 bases clipped from V and 2 bases from J, the junction kept 5 bases outside the gene matches. The CDR3: CAWSPGLANTDTQYF. The CDR3 DNA sequence: TGTGCCTGGAGCCCGGGACTAGCGAACACAGATACGCAGTATTTT.

The chain employs TRBV5-6 and TRBJ2-1; TRBD2 matches at 10 bases. V lost 3 bases to trimming and J lost 5 bases; unmatched junction nucleotides: 11. CDR3 length: 17 residues. Germline-derived CDR1 and CDR2 are SGHDT and YYEEEE. DNA of the CDR3: TGTGCCAGCAGCTGGACTTCCGGGACTAGCGTCGACAATGAGCAGTTCTTC. Translation: CASSWTSGTSVDNEQFF.

The CDR3 loop is CASSRALYEKLFF. The CDR3 DNA sequence: TGTGCCAGCTCACGGGCCCTATATGAAAAACTGTTTTTT. This chain joins TRBV18 and TRBJ1-4; D is unresolved. Trimming took off 4 bases at V and 6 bases at J, with 9 bases between the two ends. This CDR3 spans 13 amino acids. Looked up from germline, CDR1 is KGHSH and CDR2 is LQKENI.

This clone was found once. A read error may explain this, as a much larger clone is one base away. The chain recombines TRBV9 with TRBJ1-1; no clear D gene. CDR3 length: 12 residues. Germline lookup yields CDR1 SGDLS and CDR2 YYNGEE. V lost 6 bases, J lost 1 base, and 7 bases lay in between. CDR3 DNA: TGTGCCAGCAATCGAGGGAACACTGAAGCTTTCTTT. Its protein product is CASNRGNTEAFF.

This clone was found a few times. The V and J genes are TRBV10-1 and TRBJ2-7, with 10 bases matching TRBD1. V gave up 0 bases and J gave up 4 bases; unmatched junction bases: 3. The germline CDR1 and CDR2 sequences are WNHNN and SYGVQD (reference sequence). The CDR3 sequence is 15 residues long. CDR3 sequence: CASSESPGQGYEQYF. CDR3 nucleotides: TGCGCCAGCAGTGAGTCCCCGGGACAGGGGTACGAGCAGTACTTC.

The chain combines TRBV5-4 with TRBJ1-1; a possible D gene is TRBD1 (6 bases). This CDR3 is built from 12 residues. The ends were cut back, 5 bases at V and 4 bases at J, with 9 bases in the middle. Germline-derived CDR1 and CDR2 are SGHNT and YYREEE (reference sequence). The CDR3 sequence is CASRQGPTEAFF. CDR3 nucleotide sequence: TGTGCCAGCAGACAGGGACCCACTGAAGCTTTCTTT. Full variable domain (missing parts from reference TRBV5-4 and TRBJ1-1): ETGVTQSPTHLIKTRGQQVTLRCSSQSGHNTVSWYQQALGQGPQFIFQYYREEENGRGNFPPRFSGLQFPNYSSELNVNALELDDSALYLCASRQGPTEAFFGQGTRLTVV.

This clone was recorded only once. The chain combines TRBV2 with TRBJ2-7; D possibly corresponds to TRBD2 (7 bases). This CDR3 is 14 amino acids long. From germline, CDR1 is SNHLY and CDR2 FYNNEI. V dropped 3 bases and J dropped 2 bases, with 11 bases sitting between them. The CDR3 sequence is CASSEGGPTYEQYF. CDR3 in DNA: TGTGCCAGCAGTGAGGGGGGGCCCACCTACGAGCAGTACTTC.

In this sample, this clone turned up many times. The CDR3 reads CASSQDPGVGYTEAFF. In DNA form, the CDR3 reads TGTGCCAGCAGCCAAGATCCGGGAGTGGGGTACACTGAAGCTTTCTTT. V usage is TRBV3-1 (or the pseudogene TRBV3-2) and J usage is TRBJ1-1; the D is unclear. Trimming removed 0 bases at V and 3 bases at J, with 14 bases between. Germline CDR1 reads LGHDT; CDR2 reads YNNKEL (reference sequence). This CDR3 comprises 16 residues.